This entry describes one T cell receptor (beta chain). Its antigen is not identified. Only in-frame clones appear in the TCRdb table, and some are missing; sequencing was by immunoSEQ multiplex PCR. This table holds about 980,000 clones, less than 85% found once. These data come from a study of shared clonotypes between healthy human individuals. Study overall: Donors had three CD4 naive, three CD4 memory, two CD8 naive and one CD8 memory plate apiece. The study's findings and limits: Generally, naive subsets came out with larger estimated richness than memory subsets. Researchers sampled only blood; tissue repertoires likely differ.

This CDR3 has 16 residues. Trimming took 5 bases from V and 5 from J; bases not matched to a gene: 14. Germline CDR1 is SGHDT and CDR2 is YYEEEE. Naive CD45RA+ and memory CD45RA-negative subsets were split from CD4+ cells. The V and J genes are TRBV5-6 and TRBJ2-7; 9 positions agree with TRBD1. Sequencing was done on a sample of memory CD4+ T cells sorted from blood. Sample subset: CD45RA-negative fraction. The TCR comes from a man between 18 and 35 years old in good health. This chain's CDR3 is CASRPVSGTGFHEQYF. Written as DNA, the CDR3 is TGTGCCAGCAGGCCCGTATCAGGGACAGGGTTCCACGAGCAGTACTTC.